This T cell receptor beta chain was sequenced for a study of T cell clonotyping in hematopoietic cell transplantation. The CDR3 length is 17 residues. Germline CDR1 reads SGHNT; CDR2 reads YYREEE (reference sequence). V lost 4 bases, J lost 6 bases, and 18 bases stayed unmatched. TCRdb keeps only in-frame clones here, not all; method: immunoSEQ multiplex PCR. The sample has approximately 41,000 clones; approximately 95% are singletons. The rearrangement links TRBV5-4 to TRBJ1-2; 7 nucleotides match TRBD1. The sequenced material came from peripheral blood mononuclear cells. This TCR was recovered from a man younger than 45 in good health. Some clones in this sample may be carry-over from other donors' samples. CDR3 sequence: CASSRRTGGRGYDGYTF. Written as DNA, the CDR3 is TGTGCCAGCAGCCGACGGACAGGAGGTAGGGGTTACGATGGCTACACCTTC.